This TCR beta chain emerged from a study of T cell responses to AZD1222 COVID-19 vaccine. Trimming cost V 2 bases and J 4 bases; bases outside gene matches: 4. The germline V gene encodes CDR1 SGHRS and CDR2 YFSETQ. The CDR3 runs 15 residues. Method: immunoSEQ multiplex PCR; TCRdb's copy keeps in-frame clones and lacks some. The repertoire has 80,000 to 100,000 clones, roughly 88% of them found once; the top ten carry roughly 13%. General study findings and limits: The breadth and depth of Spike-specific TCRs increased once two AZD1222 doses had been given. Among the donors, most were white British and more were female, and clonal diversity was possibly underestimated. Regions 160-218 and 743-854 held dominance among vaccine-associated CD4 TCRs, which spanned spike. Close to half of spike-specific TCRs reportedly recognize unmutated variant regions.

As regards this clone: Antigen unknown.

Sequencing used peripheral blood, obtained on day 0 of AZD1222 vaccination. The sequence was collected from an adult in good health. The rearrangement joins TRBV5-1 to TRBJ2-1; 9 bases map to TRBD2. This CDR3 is CASSFERGDYNEQFF. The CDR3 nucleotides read TGCGCCAGCAGCTTCGAGCGGGGGGATTACAATGAGCAGTTCTTC.